This T cell receptor beta chain originates from a study of Graves' ophthalmopathy and Graves' hyperthyroidism. The CDR3 is made up of 11 amino acids. Trimming took off 6 bases at V and 8 bases at J, with 7 bases between the two ends. Germline V lookup: CDR1 MNHEY, CDR2 SVGAGI. From RNA, the CDR3 regions of TCR beta chains were amplified and sequenced. RT-PCR was first run with HTBI primers, then multiplex PCR in a second round. TCRdb reanalysed the multiplex PCR reads using MiXCR and keeps one entry per CDR3 protein. The repertoire holds tens of thousands of distinct CDR3 sequences, about 50% seen once, with about 25% in the top ten. This clonotype has at least ten counts.

J is TRBJ1-4 and V is TRBV6-5; D remains ambiguous. Input material: peripheral blood. The clonotype comes from an adult man with Graves' ophthalmopathy. The CDR3 DNA reads as TGTGCCAGCAGATCGGACGAAAAACTGTTTTTT. Translation: CASRSDEKLFF.